This T cell receptor beta chain was sequenced in a study of blood T cell repertoires in COVID-19. Study background: The cDNA or gDNA used as material had been derived from T cells, B-cell-depleted T cells, or PBMCs.

In the authors' workflow: From reference gene primer amplification, estimates of nucleated cell counts were derived. TCRdb keeps only in-frame clones here, not all; method: immunoSEQ multiplex PCR. Clone size and V and J calls were adopted from that table, with D and trimming inferred from the DNA. The sample comprises 70,000 to 85,000 clones, roughly 86% of which are singletons, and 8.5% to 12% rests with the top ten. The sequence was obtained from a man aged 60 to 75 with acute or convalescent COVID-19. Sequencing was done on a sample of peripheral blood.

In DNA form, the CDR3 reads TGTGCCAGCAGCTCCTCGCACGGTTCAAATGAGCAGTTCTTC. Its translation: CASSSSHGSNEQFF. The genes are TRBV7-3 and TRBJ2-1, with no clear D. The CDR3 extends over 14 amino acids. CDR1 is SGHTA, CDR2 FQGTGA, per germline. V was cut by 4 bases and J by 7 bases, with 14 bases left in between.